The T cell receptor (beta chain) under discussion was sequenced for a study of blood T cells in healthy people across ages. General study results and limits: Higher diversity, along with more naive CD4+ cells, distinguished long-lived donors from aged donors.

Researchers collected about 10 milliliters of peripheral blood from every single donor. The V gene lost 0 bases and the J gene lost 5 bases, with 10 bases spanning the gap. The germline gives CDR1 GTSNPN, CDR2 SVGIG (reference sequence). There are 13 residues in the CDR3. As regards this clonotype: What it binds is unknown.

PCR was performed a second time for about 7 to 12 cycles using a sample-barcoded 5' primer and a J-beta primer mix. Each sample yielded at least 2.5 million CDR3-containing paired-end reads. TCRdb recomputed calls from the 5' RACE reads with MiXCR, one row per CDR3 protein. The sample lists almost 1 million distinct CDR3 sequences, about 53% occurring once. Sequencing was carried out using blood. This clonotype was obtained from a woman aged 60-75 years in good health. V and J are TRBV30 and TRBJ1-1, with D uncertain. CDR3 region: CAWSVYSGTEAFF. The CDR3 DNA reads as TGTGCCTGGAGTGTCTACAGCGGGACTGAAGCTTTCTTT.